Listed here are 28 T cell receptor beta chains from one sample, sequenced in a study of blood T cell repertoires in COVID-19. Method: immunoSEQ multiplex PCR; TCRdb's copy keeps in-frame clones and lacks some. The table shows about 150,000 clones, with more than 70% occurring only once. The sample consisted of peripheral blood. The receptors stem from a man aged 55-75 years with acute or convalescent COVID-19.

The rearrangement links TRBV9 to TRBJ2-7; no clear D gene. The CDR3 covers 12 residues. CDR1 is SGDLS and CDR2 is YYNGEE in the germline V gene. Between the trimmed V and J ends, which lost 0 bases and 2 bases, there was a span of 3 bases. CDR3 sequence: CASSVGAYEQYF. In nucleotides, the CDR3 is TGTGCCAGCAGCGTAGGAGCCTACGAGCAGTACTTC.

This chain joins TRBV6-4 and TRBJ1-1, with D unclear. The CDR3 has 14 residues. Trimming removed 4 bases from V and 5 bases from J, with 14 bases in between. Germline V lookup: CDR1 MRHNA, CDR2 SNTAGT. CDR3 DNA: TGTGCCAGCAGTGCCCGCCTTTCGGGTACTGAAGCTTTCTTT. This gives the protein CASSARLSGTEAFF.

The rearrangement joins TRBV6-6 to TRBJ1-5; D is undetermined. From germline, CDR1 is MNHNY and CDR2 SVGAGI (reference sequence). V was clipped by 8 bases and J by 5 bases, with 16 bases between them. The CDR3 loop spans 14 amino acids. CDR3 in DNA: TGTGCCAGCGGCGGGGTAAGTGTTGATCAGCCCCAGCATTTT. It translates to CASGGVSVDQPQHF.

This clone was found once. The chain uses TRBV6-1 and TRBJ2-3, with D possibly matching TRBD2 (7 bases). V shed 2 bases and J shed 2 bases, with 14 bases lying between them. The CDR3 sequence is 16 residues long. CDR1 and CDR2 (germline): MNHNS, SASEGT. CDR3 amino acids: CASSEQGRGFTDTQYF. CDR3 nucleotides: TGTGCCAGCAGTGAACAGGGGAGGGGTTTCACAGATACGCAGTATTTT.

The chain carries TRBV7-9 and TRBJ1-1; D may be TRBD1 (6 bases). This CDR3 contains 13 residues. The V and J ends lost 2 bases and 7 bases respectively, with 11 bases between them. The germline CDR1 and CDR2 sequences are SEHNR and FQNEAQ (reference sequence). CDR3 sequence (DNA): TGTGCCAGCAGCTTAAACCGGGACATTGAAGCTTTCTTT. Translation gives CASSLNRDIEAFF.

V is TRBV18 and J is TRBJ1-1; unclear D gene. The germline gives CDR1 KGHSH, CDR2 LQKENI. The V end lost 6 bases, the J end lost 4 bases, and 18 bases lay between the germline ends. The CDR3 has 15 residues. The CDR3 sequence is CASSPSRVEGTEAFF. In nucleotides, the CDR3 is TGTGCCAGCTCCCCGTCACGGGTTGAGGGCACTGAAGCTTTCTTT.

V is TRBV10-2 and J is TRBJ1-3; D is undetermined. Germline-derived CDR1 and CDR2 are WSHSY and SAAADI. The V end was cut by 2 bases, the J end by 2 bases, with 7 bases between. CDR3 size: 14 residues. CDR3 nucleotides: TGCGCCAGCAGTGAGGTAGAGACTGGAAACACCATATATTTT. It is translated as CASSEVETGNTIYF.

The rearrangement joins TRBV6-5 to TRBJ1-2; possibly TRBD1 for D (5 bases). The CDR3 has 14 residues. Germline-derived CDR1 and CDR2 are MNHEY and SVGAGI. Trimming removed 5 bases at V and 3 bases at J, with 13 bases between. This chain's CDR3 is CASSPGLADYGYTF. The CDR3 nucleotides are TGTGCCAGCAGTCCAGGGTTAGCGGACTATGGCTACACCTTC.

V usage is TRBV5-1 and J usage is TRBJ2-3, with D perhaps matching TRBD2 (5 bases). V lost 2 bases, J lost 2 bases, and 9 bases lay in between. Germline-derived CDR1 and CDR2 are SGHRS and YFSETQ. This CDR3 region has 14 residues. The CDR3 reads CASSLAASTDTQYF. As DNA, the CDR3 is TGCGCCAGCAGCTTAGCGGCGTCCACAGATACGCAGTATTTT.

V and J are TRBV5-5 and TRBJ2-7, with D possibly TRBD1 on 5 matching bases. V was cut by 6 bases and J by 6 bases, with 16 bases left in between. Germline V gene lookup returns CDR1 SGHKS and CDR2 YYEKEE (reference sequence). This CDR3 contains 13 residues. Written as DNA, the CDR3 is TGTGCCAGCAATAACGCAGGGATCCGCGAGCAGTACTTC. This codes for CASNNAGIREQYF.

The gene calls are TRBV24-1 and TRBJ2-3; D is undetermined. From germline, CDR1 is KGHDR and CDR2 SFDVKD. V was pared by 2 bases and J by 4 bases, with 15 bases between. The CDR3 has 16 residues. For the CDR3, the DNA is TGTGCCACCAGTGATTCTCGAGCCCCGATCCCAGATACGCAGTATTTT. It specifies CATSDSRAPIPDTQYF.

The CDR3 region has the DNA TGTGCCACCCAGCCCTCGGGGGCTTTCTTT. Its translation: CATQPSGAFF. The chain is built from TRBV6-6 and TRBJ1-1; D is unclear. V lost 10 bases and J 11 bases, leaving 14 bases between the germline ends. The CDR3 runs 10 residues. Germline V lookup: CDR1 MNHNY, CDR2 SVGAGI (reference sequence).

CDR3 DNA sequence: TGTGCCACCAGCAGAGGCGCGGGGGGCCGGGAGACCCAGTACTTC. Its translation: CATSRGAGGRETQYF. This chain connects TRBV15 to TRBJ2-5; 8 bases line up with TRBD2. Germline values: CDR1 LNHNV, CDR2 YYDKDF (reference sequence). CDR3 size: 15 residues. V gave up 1 base and J gave up 5 bases; unmatched junction bases: 6.

Here the CDR3 reads CASSTWDRAGYTF. The DNA of the CDR3 is TGTGCCAGTAGTACTTGGGACAGGGCTGGCTACACCTTC. The chain is built from TRBV19 and TRBJ1-2, with TRBD1 matching over 9 bases. CDR3 size: 13 residues. Per the germline V gene, CDR1 is LNHDA and CDR2 is SQIVND (reference sequence). V lost 4 bases, J lost 7 bases, and 4 bases stayed unmatched. Supplemented by reference TRBV19 and TRBJ1-2, the full variable domain reads DGGITQSPKYLFRKEGQNVTLSCEQNLNHDAMYWYRQDPGQGLRLIYYSQIVNDFQKGDIAEGYSVSREKKESFPLTVTSAQKNPTAFYLCASSTWDRAGYTFGSGTRLTVV.

The chain carries TRBV27 and TRBJ2-1, with D possibly matching TRBD1 (5 bases). V was pared by 4 bases and J by 2 bases, with 12 bases between. Germline-derived CDR1 and CDR2 are MNHEY and SMNVEV (reference sequence). The CDR3 consists of 15 residues. CDR3 in DNA: TGTGCCAGCAGTTCCCAGGGCCTGCCCTACAATGAGCAGTTCTTC. Its translation is CASSSQGLPYNEQFF.

V is TRBV5-6 and J is TRBJ1-3; the D gene is possibly TRBD1 (5 bases). This CDR3 is 16 amino acids long. V was trimmed by 4 bases and J by 0 bases, leaving 14 bases between them. Germline V lookup: CDR1 SGHDT, CDR2 YYEEEE. As DNA, the CDR3 is TGTGCCAGCAGCCTTACAGCTGGGGCCTCTGGAAACACCATATATTTT. Its translation: CASSLTAGASGNTIYF.

CDR3 sequence: CASSHAVTEAFF. DNA of the CDR3: TGTGCCAGCAGTCACGCGGTTACTGAAGCTTTCTTT. The chain employs TRBV12-3 or TRBV12-4 and TRBJ1-1; D remains ambiguous. The germline V and J ends were trimmed by 5 bases and 5 bases, with 9 bases remaining between them. The CDR3 sequence is 12 residues long.

The chain employs TRBV12-5 and TRBJ2-1; D may be TRBD1 (5 bases). CDR1 is LGHNT and CDR2 is FRNRAP in the germline V gene. Trimming left V 2 bases short and J 10 bases short, with 12 bases between. This CDR3 comprises 13 residues. Written as DNA, the CDR3 is TGTGCTAGTGGTTTGCCCGACAGTTCAGAGCAGTTCTTC. Translated: CASGLPDSSEQFF.

The rearrangement joins TRBV11-2 to TRBJ1-2; tentative D call: TRBD1 (6 bases). In germline, CDR1 is SGHAT, CDR2 FQNNGV. The CDR3 has 14 amino acids. The ends were cut back, 5 bases at V and 0 bases at J, with 10 bases in the middle. CDR3 coding DNA: TGTGCCAGCAGCGCAGAGGGGGCTAACTATGGCTACACCTTC. Protein sequence: CASSAEGANYGYTF.

The table lists this clone with a count of one. The rearrangement joins TRBV12-3 or TRBV12-4 to TRBJ2-7, with D unclear. This CDR3 has 13 amino acids. The V end was cut by 3 bases, the J end by 0 bases, with 6 bases between. The CDR3 loop reads CASSFGHSYEQYF. CDR3 sequence (DNA): TGTGCCAGCAGTTTTGGCCACTCCTACGAGCAGTACTTC.

The J gene is TRBJ2-5, the V gene TRBV12-5, with TRBD1 matching over 11 bases. V gave up 6 bases and J gave up 7 bases; unmatched junction bases: 7. Germline V gene sequence: CDR1 LGHNT, CDR2 FRNRAP. CDR3 size: 14 residues. The CDR3 sequence: CASGGTGGVGTQYF. CDR3 coding DNA: TGTGCTAGTGGAGGGACAGGGGGAGTCGGGACCCAGTACTTC.

This chain links TRBV12-3 or TRBV12-4 with TRBJ1-2; D is unresolved. V shed 5 bases and J shed 8 bases, with 12 bases lying between them. The CDR3 consists of 12 residues. The CDR3 protein is CASSRSQSGYTF. In DNA, the CDR3 is TGTGCCAGCAGTAGGAGTCAGAGCGGCTACACCTTC.

The CDR3 sequence: CASSSDRRYGYTF. CDR3 DNA sequence: TGTGCCAGCAGCTCGGACAGACGGTATGGCTACACCTTC. J is TRBJ1-2 and V is TRBV7-2, with D possibly TRBD1 on 6 matching bases. The V end was cut by 4 bases, the J end by 5 bases, with 11 bases between. This CDR3 spans 13 amino acids. Per germline, CDR1 SGHTA and CDR2 FQGNSA.

This clone was observed at least ten times. V is TRBV7-9 and J is TRBJ2-6; possibly TRBD1 for D (6 bases). Deletions cut 9 bases from V and 2 bases from J, with 14 bases between. This CDR3 contains 15 residues. Germline lookup yields CDR1 SEHNR and CDR2 FQNEAQ (reference sequence). In DNA form, the CDR3 reads TGTGCCAGAACGCAGGGGATCACTGGGGCCAACGTCCTGACTTTC. Translated, it gives CARTQGITGANVLTF.

This chain connects TRBV21-1 to TRBJ1-1; TRBD1 is taken as the D call from the table, unchecked against the DNA. TRBV21-1 is described as a pseudogene. The CDR3 covers 15 residues. The CDR3 sequence is CASSRTDLLNTEAFF. The CDR3 DNA follows: TGTGCCAGCAGCAGGACAGACCTACTGAACACTGAAGCTTTCTTT.

The chain recombines TRBV9 with TRBJ2-7, with 8 positions matching TRBD2. There are 13 residues in the CDR3. Germline CDR1 SGDLS, CDR2 YYNGEE. V lost 1 base, J lost 4 bases, and 1 base stayed unmatched. The CDR3 DNA reads TGTGCCAGCAGCGTACTAGCGGGTTACGAGCAGTACTTC. Amino acids: CASSVLAGYEQYF.

This chain connects TRBV2 to TRBJ1-6, with 11 bases fitting TRBD1. Germline V gene sequence: CDR1 SNHLY, CDR2 FYNNEI. The CDR3 sequence is 15 residues long. With 5 bases clipped from V and 7 bases from J, the junction kept 4 bases outside the gene matches. The CDR3 nucleotides are TGTGCCAGCAGTAGGACAGGGGGCATGAATTCACCCCTCCACTTT. The encoded protein is CASSRTGGMNSPLHF.

The chain employs TRBV5-8 and TRBJ2-1, with 11 positions matching TRBD2. CDR1 is SGHTS, CDR2 YDEGEE, per germline. V was pared by 5 bases and J by 3 bases, with 13 bases of the junction left unmatched. The CDR3 consists of 18 residues. CDR3 sequence reads: CASRVGRPSGGLYNEQFF. The CDR3, as DNA: TGTGCCAGCAGGGTAGGGCGACCTAGCGGGGGGCTCTACAATGAGCAGTTCTTC.